This is a list of T cell receptor beta chains from one sample in a study of blood T cell repertoires in COVID-19. The table came from immunoSEQ multiplex PCR; TCRdb's copy has only in-frame clones and leaves some out. Among approximately 130,000 clones listed, approximately 84% were seen once. What was sequenced was peripheral blood. The receptors come from a human donor in a cohort sampled during active COVID-19. Each CDR3 is given with its conserved first and last residue. The D gene is left open where the match is weak. Size is stated for part of the rows, as once, few or many counts, or as a class when the clone is expanded.

>NA|NA|TRBV24-1|TRBJ1-2
TGTGCCACCGACATCCAACGGGGAGTAGGTGGCTACACCTTC
CATDIQRGVGGYTF
>few|TRBD1|TRBV6-5|TRBJ1-6
TGTGCCAGCACCCCGACAGGGGGCTATAGGGCCCTCCACTTT
CASTPTGGYRALHF
>NA|TRBD2|TRBV13|TRBJ2-1
TGTGCCAGCAGCTTAGGTAGCGGGGGCCTCTACAATGAGCAGTTCTTC
CASSLGSGGLYNEQFF
>few|NA|TRBV19|TRBJ1-5
TGTGCCAGTACCCTTCAGCGGGGGGGTAATCAGCCCCAGCATTTT
CASTLQRGGNQPQHF
>NA|NA|TRBV6-6|TRBJ2-5
TGTGCCAGCAGTTACTCCCGGGGTAGTTCGGAGACCCAGTACTTC
CASSYSRGSSETQYF
>NA|NA|TRBV18|TRBJ1-2
TGTGCCAGCTCACCAATCGCAGGGGTGATCGGCTACACCTTC
CASSPIAGVIGYTF
>NA|NA|TRBV7-2|TRBJ1-2
TGTGCCAGCAGCTTAGAGTTGAACAAACCTTATGGCTACACCTTC
CASSLELNKPYGYTF
>NA|NA|TRBV6-4|TRBJ1-6
TGTGCCAGCAGTACTCGACAGGACCTCTGTTATAATTCACCCCTCCACTTT
CASSTRQDLCYNSPLHF
>few|NA|TRBV5-4|TRBJ1-2
TGTGCCAGCAGCGGCTTTGGGGGCGCCAACTATGGCTACACCTTC
CASSGFGGANYGYTF
>NA|NA|TRBV7-3|TRBJ2-6
TGTGCCAGCAGCGCCGCCGGCTCTGGGGCCAACGTCCTGACTTTC
CASSAAGSGANVLTF
>NA|TRBD2|TRBV9|TRBJ2-7
TGTGCCAGCAGCCGTCGGGCGGGGGGAGACGAGCAGTACTTC
CASSRRAGGDEQYF
>NA|TRBD2|TRBV6-6|TRBJ2-1
TGTGCCAGCAGTTACGCGCTAGCGGGGTTGGATGAGCAGTTCTTC
CASSYALAGLDEQFF
>NA|NA|TRBV7-8|TRBJ1-2
TGTGCCAGCAGCTTATCCCCGGTGGGGGGAGTTGCTGGCTACACCTTC
CASSLSPVGGVAGYTF
>many|NA|TRBV2|TRBJ2-7
TGTGCCAGCAGTATTCCAGGGTCTCGGGAGCAGTACTTC
CASSIPGSREQYF
>NA|NA|TRBV15|TRBJ1-1
TGTGCGACCGCAGGGGCGGGCACTGAAGCTTTCTTT
CATAGAGTEAFF
>NA|NA|TRBV5-6|TRBJ2-3
TGTGCCAGCAGCTTGACAAGCGCAGATACGCAGTATTTT
CASSLTSADTQYF
>NA|TRBD2|TRBV7-8|TRBJ2-5
TGTGCCAGCAGCTCCCTTCTGACTAGCGGGGGACAAGAGACCCAGTACTTC
CASSSLLTSGGQETQYF
>NA|NA|TRBV19|TRBJ1-2
TGTGCCAGTAGTATACGGACAGTAGGCTATGGCTACACCTTC
CASSIRTVGYGYTF
>NA|NA|TRBV25-1|TRBJ2-1
TGTGCCAGCAGTGATGCCGGGACATACTCCTACAATGAGCAGTTCTTC
CASSDAGTYSYNEQFF
>NA|NA|TRBV30|TRBJ1-5
TGTGCCTGGAGCGCCGGGACTATGGGCAATCAGCCCCAGCATTTT
CAWSAGTMGNQPQHF
>NA|NA|TRBV5-1|TRBJ1-5
TGCGCCAGCAGCTTGGAAGCCGGGGGGTTGGGGCCCCAGCATTTT
CASSLEAGGLGPQHF
>NA|NA|TRBV7-9|TRBJ2-1
TGTGCCAGCAGCTTAGGGAGTAGCGAGCAGTTCTTC
CASSLGSSEQFF